The rows below give T cell receptor beta chains drawn from one sample of a study of T-cell memory formation after mild COVID-19. One entry per CDR3 protein, called by TCRdb with MiXCR from the 5' RACE reads. In the table there are about 440,000 distinct CDR3 sequences, about 20% of which are singletons. The source material was PBMCs or a T cell subset sorted from them (not recorded which). The source is an adult woman who had mild COVID-19 (a few samples of this study predate the infection). Cell type and time point are not known. The conserved cysteine and the conserved F or W are not part of the CDR3 here. The order of the fields is CDR3 protein, J gene, V gene.

CDR3aa: ASSTIYNEQF; j_gene: TRBJ2-1; v_gene: TRBV12-3/TRBV12-4
CDR3aa: ASSPTGLADYNNEQF; j_gene: TRBJ2-1; v_gene: TRBV12-3/TRBV12-4
CDR3aa: AWSSPTGGGPVIQY; j_gene: TRBJ2-4; v_gene: TRBV30
CDR3aa: ASSYSGHTEAF; j_gene: TRBJ1-1; v_gene: TRBV6-5
CDR3aa: ASSPSTGYRNTEAF; j_gene: TRBJ1-1; v_gene: TRBV5-6
CDR3aa: ASSMTGQTEAF; j_gene: TRBJ1-1; v_gene: TRBV19
CDR3aa: ASSYSFSSGDQETQY; j_gene: TRBJ2-5; v_gene: TRBV6-2/TRBV6-3
CDR3aa: SAGGSYEQY; j_gene: TRBJ2-7; v_gene: TRBV20-1
CDR3aa: SVDGLAGLEEQY; j_gene: TRBJ2-7; v_gene: TRBV29-1
CDR3aa: ASSTGDLNSGNTIY; j_gene: TRBJ1-3; v_gene: TRBV5-1
CDR3aa: ASSQGPIGGHSGRPNSYEQY; j_gene: TRBJ2-7; v_gene: TRBV4-2
CDR3aa: ASSPGQGPYGYT; j_gene: TRBJ1-2; v_gene: TRBV7-2
CDR3aa: ASSWGTGAYEQY; j_gene: TRBJ2-7; v_gene: TRBV5-6
CDR3aa: ASSSAGAGELF; j_gene: TRBJ2-2; v_gene: TRBV7-9
CDR3aa: ASADRGTSGEKLF; j_gene: TRBJ1-4; v_gene: TRBV12-3/TRBV12-4
CDR3aa: ASSSSENTEAF; j_gene: TRBJ1-1; v_gene: TRBV12-3/TRBV12-4
CDR3aa: ASSAMDRGTSIDEQF; j_gene: TRBJ2-1; v_gene: TRBV6-5
CDR3aa: ASSFERGYEQY; j_gene: TRBJ2-7; v_gene: TRBV7-8
CDR3aa: ASSYFRGEQY; j_gene: TRBJ2-7; v_gene: TRBV6-2/TRBV6-3
CDR3aa: ASSFGEYQSPLH; j_gene: TRBJ1-6; v_gene: TRBV12-3/TRBV12-4
CDR3aa: ASRMKGAGGYT; j_gene: TRBJ1-2; v_gene: TRBV27
CDR3aa: ASSSMDRGNYGYT; j_gene: TRBJ1-2; v_gene: TRBV6-1
CDR3aa: SASPRTSVETQY; j_gene: TRBJ2-5; v_gene: TRBV20-1
CDR3aa: ASSYGRETQY; j_gene: TRBJ2-5; v_gene: TRBV6-5
CDR3aa: ASSWGDSTYEQY; j_gene: TRBJ2-7; v_gene: TRBV11-1
CDR3aa: ATKGPTNTEAF; j_gene: TRBJ1-1; v_gene: TRBV24-1
CDR3aa: ASSITVISSPLH; j_gene: TRBJ1-6; v_gene: TRBV6-5
CDR3aa: ASSHVKGGGHGYT; j_gene: TRBJ1-2; v_gene: TRBV4-3
CDR3aa: ASSAPTSGGNNEQF; j_gene: TRBJ2-1; v_gene: TRBV27
CDR3aa: ASRVQGIQETQY; j_gene: TRBJ2-5; v_gene: TRBV2
CDR3aa: ASSLGGTGGAFTEAF; j_gene: TRBJ1-1; v_gene: TRBV5-4
CDR3aa: ASSLISGSYEQY; j_gene: TRBJ2-7; v_gene: TRBV27
CDR3aa: ASAVVEDTQY; j_gene: TRBJ2-3; v_gene: TRBV12-3/TRBV12-4
CDR3aa: ASSPSGLAFPGELF; j_gene: TRBJ2-2; v_gene: TRBV7-2
CDR3aa: ASSWIGAADTQY; j_gene: TRBJ2-3; v_gene: TRBV13
CDR3aa: ASSLGQGDEQF; j_gene: TRBJ2-1; v_gene: TRBV7-6
CDR3aa: ASSEAVTPHPNYGYT; j_gene: TRBJ1-2; v_gene: TRBV6-1
CDR3aa: ASSSDRRNTEAF; j_gene: TRBJ1-1; v_gene: TRBV6-5
CDR3aa: ATSDLGQGPGELF; j_gene: TRBJ2-2; v_gene: TRBV24-1
CDR3aa: ASSQGDRITDTQY; j_gene: TRBJ2-3; v_gene: TRBV4-2
CDR3aa: ASSGPGSGNQPQH; j_gene: TRBJ1-5; v_gene: TRBV9
CDR3aa: ASSLNGQQNYGYT; j_gene: TRBJ1-2; v_gene: TRBV5-1
CDR3aa: SAAQGGNEKLF; j_gene: TRBJ1-4; v_gene: TRBV20-1
CDR3aa: ASSQGLAGLYEQY; j_gene: TRBJ2-7; v_gene: TRBV7-9
CDR3aa: ASSRDLADTQY; j_gene: TRBJ2-3; v_gene: TRBV12-3/TRBV12-4
CDR3aa: ASSLARTGGPGELF; j_gene: TRBJ2-2; v_gene: TRBV7-2
CDR3aa: ASSPGLNIGGLF; j_gene: TRBJ2-2; v_gene: TRBV7-2
CDR3aa: ASFPGGNEQF; j_gene: TRBJ2-1; v_gene: TRBV21-1
CDR3aa: AARFGNTGELF; j_gene: TRBJ2-2; v_gene: TRBV10-3
CDR3aa: ASIVSGANVLT; j_gene: TRBJ2-6; v_gene: TRBV5-1
CDR3aa: AIRGQSEETQY; j_gene: TRBJ2-5; v_gene: TRBV10-3
CDR3aa: ASSIVAHSYEQY; j_gene: TRBJ2-7; v_gene: TRBV19
CDR3aa: ASSLSVGRREKLF; j_gene: TRBJ1-4; v_gene: TRBV12-3/TRBV12-4
CDR3aa: ASSLRAGARGTQY; j_gene: TRBJ2-3; v_gene: TRBV12-3/TRBV12-4